This T cell receptor (beta chain) was retrieved from a study of blood T cell repertoires in COVID-19. Generated by immunoSEQ multiplex PCR, the TCRdb table keeps only in-frame clones and is missing some. This sample carries approximately 56,000 clones, over 75% of them seen once, and the ten largest clones take roughly 7.1%. The TCR originated in a man between 70 and 80 years old with active COVID-19. The sample was peripheral blood.

The CDR3 region is CASSYPHGTSGGPFSYNEQFF. In DNA form, the CDR3 reads TGTGCCAGCAGTTACCCCCACGGGACTAGCGGGGGGCCCTTCTCCTACAATGAGCAGTTCTTC. This rearrangement joins TRBV6-2 or TRBV6-3 to TRBJ2-1, with TRBD2 matching over 15 bases. Unmatched junction bases numbered 11, after V lost 2 bases and J lost 0 bases. Germline loops: CDR1 MNHEY, CDR2 SVGEGT. CDR3 size: 21 residues.